Shown below are 21 T cell receptor beta chains from a single sample sequenced in a study of blood T cell repertoires in COVID-19. Libraries were prepared by immunoSEQ multiplex PCR; TCRdb keeps only in-frame clonotypes and omits some of them. The table has approximately 200,000 clones, roughly four fifths seen once. The sample consisted of PBMCs or T cells enriched from blood (not recorded which). These receptors all stem from a man aged 40-49 years who had recovered from COVID-19.

This clone has only one observation. The chain carries TRBV12-5 and TRBJ1-1, with D perhaps TRBD1 (5 bases). Germline lookup yields CDR1 LGHNT and CDR2 FRNRAP. V was shortened by 0 bases and J by 5 bases, with 13 bases between the two germline ends. The CDR3 spans 15 residues. This chain's CDR3 is CASGLVLGGWTEAFF. CDR3 DNA sequence: TGTGCTAGTGGTTTGGTACTGGGGGGATGGACTGAAGCTTTCTTT.

The gene calls are TRBV25-1 and TRBJ2-3; TRBD1 is a possible D gene (5 bases). Trimming took 4 bases from V and 0 from J, leaving 8 bases between them. Germline values: CDR1 MGHDK, CDR2 SYGVNS. The CDR3 totals 14 residues. The CDR3 sequence is CASSARDSTDTQYF. The CDR3, as DNA: TGTGCCAGCAGTGCCAGGGATAGCACAGATACGCAGTATTTT. The full variable domain, rest sourced from reference TRBV25-1 and TRBJ2-3, is EADIYQTPRYLVIGTGKKITLECSQTMGHDKMYWYQQDPGMELHLIHYSYGVNSTEKGDLSSESTVSRIRTEHFPLTLESARPSHTSQYLCASSARDSTDTQYFGPGTRLTVL.

The chain links TRBV27 to TRBJ1-1; a weak D match, TRBD1 (6 bases). Germline assignment: CDR1 MNHEY and CDR2 SMNVEV (reference sequence). V gave up 2 bases and J gave up 2 bases, with 12 bases separating them. This CDR3 is built from 15 residues. The CDR3 loop is CASSLAQGINTEAFF. In nucleotides, the CDR3 is TGTGCCAGCAGTTTAGCGCAGGGGATAAACACTGAAGCTTTCTTT.

The CDR3 DNA reads as TGTGCCAGTAGTTACAGATCCTATGGCTACACCTTC. Its translation: CASSYRSYGYTF. The V and J genes are TRBV19 and TRBJ1-2; no clear D. The V gene's germline CDR1 is LNHDA and CDR2 SQIVND (reference sequence). Trimming cost V 5 bases and J 4 bases, with 8 bases left between them. The CDR3 is 12 residues long.

J is TRBJ1-1 and V is TRBV6-2 or TRBV6-3; D is possibly TRBD1 (5 bases). V lost 0 bases to trimming and J lost 2 bases, with 10 bases between them. Per the germline V gene, CDR1 is MNHEY and CDR2 is SVGEGT. The CDR3 has 15 amino acids. Here the CDR3 reads CASSYSNQGNTEAFF. The CDR3 DNA is TGTGCCAGCAGTTACTCGAATCAGGGCAACACTGAAGCTTTCTTT.

This clone was found once. The chain uses TRBV24-1 and TRBJ2-3; D is undetermined. Trimming pared 4 bases from V and 6 bases from J, leaving 7 bases between. The CDR3 is 12 residues long. Germline loops: CDR1 KGHDR, CDR2 SFDVKD. The CDR3 DNA follows: TGTGCCACCAGTGACACTTCTGATACGCAGTATTTT. This codes for CATSDTSDTQYF.

The chain uses TRBV27 and TRBJ2-3, with TRBD2 identical over 11 bases. Germline CDR1 reads MNHEY; CDR2 reads SMNVEV (reference sequence). The length of the CDR3 is 20 residues. V was clipped by 2 bases and J by 0 bases; unmatched bases: 13. The CDR3 here is CASSLRPWGTSGTSTDTQYF. CDR3 nucleotide sequence: TGTGCCAGCAGTTTACGTCCGTGGGGGACTAGCGGAACTAGCACAGATACGCAGTATTTT.

As regards this clone: This CDR3 is also generated by other DNA sequences in the sample. V gene TRBV7-8 combines with J gene TRBJ1-1; TRBD1 is a possible D gene (6 bases). This CDR3 region has 13 residues. Deletions cut 2 bases from V and 4 bases from J, with 8 bases between. CDR1 and CDR2 (germline): SGHVS, FQNEAQ. The DNA of the CDR3 is TGTGCCAGCAGCTTAACAGGGAGCACTGAAGCTTTCTTT. This sequence encodes CASSLTGSTEAFF.

The CDR3 loop reads CASSHSSGRTDTQYF. The CDR3 DNA is TGCGCCAGCAGCCATTCTAGCGGGAGGACAGATACGCAGTATTTT. The chain joins TRBV4-3 to TRBJ2-3, with TRBD2 identical over 11 bases. With V trimmed by 3 bases and J by 3 bases, 2 bases remained unmatched. CDR3 length: 15 amino acids. Germline V gene lookup returns CDR1 LGHNA and CDR2 YSLEER.

The sample holds a few counts of this clone. V and J are TRBV25-1 and TRBJ1-2; D possibly corresponds to TRBD1 (5 bases). CDR3 size: 14 residues. Germline loops: CDR1 MGHDK, CDR2 SYGVNS. V was cut by 2 bases and J by 6 bases, with 13 bases left in between. The CDR3 coding sequence is TGTGCCAGCAGTGAAACCGGGGGTAAGGATGGCTACACCTTC. Its translation is CASSETGGKDGYTF.

The chain joins TRBV7-9 to TRBJ1-2; unclear D gene. The germline gives CDR1 SEHNR, CDR2 FQNEAQ (reference sequence). This CDR3 region has 15 residues. V was clipped by 5 bases and J by 5 bases, with 18 bases between them. The CDR3: CASSVNEVTLYGYTF. In DNA form, the CDR3 reads TGTGCCAGCAGCGTTAACGAAGTGACACTGTATGGCTACACCTTC. The full variable domain, rest sourced from reference TRBV7-9 and TRBJ1-2, is DTGVSQNPRHKITKRGQNVTFRCDPISEHNRLYWYRQTLGQGPEFLTYFQNEAQLEKSRLLSDRFSAERPKGSFSTLEIQRTEQGDSAMYLCASSVNEVTLYGYTFGSGTRLTVV.

The genes are TRBV6-5 and TRBJ2-7; 7 positions match TRBD1. The CDR3 is 16 amino acids. V was clipped by 0 bases and J by 0 bases; unmatched bases: 5. Germline CDR1 reads MNHEY; CDR2 reads SVGAGI. The CDR3 region is CASSYSTGTSSYEQYV. DNA of the CDR3: TGTGCCAGCAGTTACTCGACAGGGACGAGCTCCTACGAGCAGTACGTC.

The chain employs TRBV5-1 and TRBJ1-2, with D perhaps TRBD1 (6 bases). The length of the CDR3 is 14 residues. The germline gives CDR1 SGHRS, CDR2 YFSETQ. Deletions cut 0 bases from V and 3 bases from J, with 9 bases between. The CDR3 DNA sequence: TGCGCCAGCAGCTTGGGACAGGAAGACTATGGCTACACCTTC. It yields the protein CASSLGQEDYGYTF. Looking up the rest from reference TRBV5-1 and TRBJ1-2 gives the full variable domain: KAGVTQTPRYLIKTRGQQVTLSCSPISGHRSVSWYQQTPGQGLQFLFEYFSETQRNKGNFPGRFSGRQFSNSRSEMNVSTLELGDSALYLCASSLGQEDYGYTFGSGTRLTVV.

V usage is TRBV4-1 and J usage is TRBJ2-1; D gene ambiguous. Germline CDR1 reads MGHRA; CDR2 reads YSYEKL. This CDR3 has 14 residues. V gave up 0 bases and J gave up 10 bases, with 13 bases separating them. DNA of the CDR3: TGCGCCAGCAGCCAAGAAGGCGGTACCGGGGAGCAGTTCTTC. It encodes CASSQEGGTGEQFF.

The V and J genes are TRBV5-6 and TRBJ1-1; 10 bases fit TRBD1. Trimming removed 4 bases from V and 0 bases from J; junction bases left unmatched: 6. The CDR3 runs to 16 residues. CDR1 SGHDT and CDR2 YYEEEE come from the germline V gene. CDR3 coding DNA: TGTGCCAGCAGCCACAAGACAGGGGGCGTGAACACTGAAGCTTTCTTT. Translation: CASSHKTGGVNTEAFF.

This chain joins TRBV6-5 and TRBJ2-3; 7 positions agree with TRBD2. Germline CDR1 is MNHEY and CDR2 is SVGAGI. This CDR3 is built from 15 residues. V lost 2 bases, J lost 4 bases, and 6 bases stayed unmatched. The CDR3 loop reads CASSYRREWADTQYF. DNA for the CDR3: TGTGCCAGCAGTTACCGGCGGGAGTGGGCAGATACGCAGTATTTT.

The chain combines TRBV27 with TRBJ2-5, with 9 bases fitting TRBD1. Germline V lookup: CDR1 MNHEY, CDR2 SMNVEV (reference sequence). This CDR3 comprises 13 residues. J was trimmed by 2 bases and V by 10 bases; bases with no gene match: 5. The CDR3 DNA sequence: TGTGCCACCCGGGACAGGGAGCAAGAGACCCAGTACTTC. Translated, it gives CATRDREQETQYF.

This clone was counted between two and nine times. The genes are TRBV9 and TRBJ2-3; perhaps TRBD2 as D (6 bases). The germline CDR1 and CDR2 sequences are SGDLS and YYNGEE. The CDR3 runs 15 residues. V lost 2 bases, J lost 5 bases, and 15 bases lay in between. The CDR3, as DNA: TGTGCCAGCAGCGTCCGACGGGAGTTGGGAGATACGCAGTATTTT. Translating gives CASSVRRELGDTQYF.

The chain carries TRBV5-6 and TRBJ1-2; 8 bases are shared with TRBD1. The germline CDR1 and CDR2 sequences are SGHDT and YYEEEE. J gave up 9 bases and V 3 bases, and 10 bases lay outside the gene matches. The length of the CDR3 is 14 residues. CDR3 nucleotide sequence: TGTGCCAGCAGCTCTCCCCGTGACAGGGGCAGCTACACCTTC. Translation: CASSSPRDRGSYTF.

V is TRBV5-1 and J is TRBJ2-3, with D perhaps TRBD2 (6 bases). The CDR3 contains 16 residues. The V gene lost 3 bases and the J gene lost 0 bases, with 14 bases spanning the gap. Germline CDR1 SGHRS, CDR2 YFSETQ. The CDR3 here is CASSSLSGTSTDTQYF. The DNA for the CDR3 is TGCGCCAGCAGCTCACTTAGCGGAACTAGCACAGATACGCAGTATTTT.

The chain combines TRBV6-5 with TRBJ1-5; D remains ambiguous. The CDR3 runs to 14 residues. V lost 5 bases and J lost 4, with 12 bases in between. Germline loops: CDR1 MNHEY, CDR2 SVGAGI. The CDR3 loop reads CASSPGRVNQPQHF. In nucleotides, the CDR3 is TGTGCCAGCAGTCCCGGGAGGGTTAATCAGCCCCAGCATTTT.